This passage covers 7 T cell receptor beta chains from one sample sequenced in a study of T cell responses to AZD1222 COVID-19 vaccine. Profiling relied on immunoSEQ multiplex PCR, and the TCRdb table lists in-frame clones only, not all of them. Found here are 150,000 to 200,000 clones, 87% of them singletons; the top ten hold 2.5% to 3%. The sequenced sample was peripheral blood, obtained on day 0 of MenACWY control vaccination. These receptors were obtained from an adult in good health.

The V gene is TRBV18, the J gene TRBJ2-2; D uncertain. Trimming pared 3 bases from V and 1 base from J, leaving 12 bases between. CDR1 is KGHSH, CDR2 LQKENI, per germline. CDR3 length: 16 amino acids. The CDR3 here is CASSPGRTVNTGELFF. The DNA for the CDR3 is TGTGCCAGCTCACCGGGAAGGACGGTGAACACCGGGGAGCTGTTTTTT.

The chain links TRBV30 to TRBJ1-4, with a tentative D call TRBD1 (6 bases). V was clipped by 6 bases and J by 4 bases, with 21 bases between them. Germline V gene lookup returns CDR1 GTSNPN and CDR2 SVGIG (reference sequence). This CDR3 region has 16 residues. CDR3 coding DNA: TGTGCCTGCGGCCCTTTACAGGGCCCCCGTAATGAAAAACTGTTTTTT. Its protein is CACGPLQGPRNEKLFF.

The chain couples TRBV5-4 to TRBJ2-7, with TRBD1 matching over 11 bases. There are 15 residues in the CDR3. Trimming took 2 bases from V and 4 from J; bases not matched to a gene: 5. The germline V gene has CDR1 SGHNT and CDR2 YYREEE (reference sequence). This chain's CDR3 is CASSLGGQGVYEQYF. The CDR3 bases are TGTGCCAGCAGCTTAGGGGGACAGGGGGTTTACGAGCAGTACTTC.

The rearrangement uses TRBV18 and TRBJ1-3; TRBD1 is a possible D gene (5 bases). The CDR3 sequence is 17 residues long. With 4 bases removed from V and 1 base from J, the gap between germline ends came to 17 bases. CDR1 KGHSH and CDR2 LQKENI come from the germline V gene. The CDR3 coding sequence is TGTGCCAGCTCACTTACGTCCGACAGCTTATCTGGAAACACCATATATTTT. Protein: CASSLTSDSLSGNTIYF.

This clone was seen once. The chain has TRBV28 and TRBJ1-2; D unresolved. This CDR3 contains 16 residues. Trimming left V 6 bases short and J 4 bases short, with 21 bases between. Germline loops: CDR1 MDHEN, CDR2 SYDVKM. The CDR3 reads CASSPSSGSLIYGYTF. Written as DNA, the CDR3 is TGTGCCAGCAGCCCGTCGTCGGGGTCTCTCATCTATGGCTACACCTTC.

This chain uses TRBV7-9 with TRBJ1-1; TRBD1 is a possible D gene (6 bases). In germline, CDR1 is SEHNR, CDR2 FQNEAQ (reference sequence). The V and J ends lost 5 bases and 1 base respectively, with 26 bases between them. CDR3 length: 19 amino acids. The DNA of the CDR3 is TGTGCCAGCAGCCCGACGGAGGTAGGGGGGCGAGGGAGGAACACTGAAGCTTTCTTT. Residues: CASSPTEVGGRGRNTEAFF.

This chain joins TRBV4-1 and TRBJ2-5; D uncertain. From germline, CDR1 is MGHRA and CDR2 YSYEKL. V gave up 6 bases and J gave up 5 bases, with 10 bases separating them. The CDR3 covers 12 residues. CDR3 nucleotides: TGCGCCAGCAGTCGGGTGGGGGAGACCCAGTACTTC. It encodes CASSRVGETQYF.